A selection of T cell receptor beta chains follows, all from one sample in a study of PD-1 blockade in classical Hodgkin lymphoma. The data were produced by immunoSEQ multiplex PCR, yet TCRdb's version contains in-frame clones alone and is incomplete. This table has around 66,000 clones, 85% to 90% appearing once. Source: peripheral blood mononuclear cells (PBMCs), taken at baseline. These receptors all come from a human donor with classical Hodgkin lymphoma. The CDR3 runs from the conserved cysteine through the conserved F or W. Size values are once, few and many counts, or a class for expanded clones, and some rows have none.

J,V,size,CDR3
TRBJ1-5,TRBV5-5,.,CASSLGDQPQHF
TRBJ2-1,TRBV29-1,large,CSVEGYPGKGRSYNEQFF
TRBJ2-5,TRBV4-1,.,CASSQGVDLQETQYF
TRBJ2-7,TRBV10-1,.,CASSGGEGSEQYF
TRBJ2-5,TRBV4-1,.,CASSLGGGPTWPGETQYF
TRBJ1-1,TRBV6-1,once,CASSAAGDTEAFF
TRBJ2-7,TRBV5-6,.,CASSFPGGGSYEQYF
TRBJ1-1,TRBV6-5,.,CASSPNGANTEAFF
TRBJ1-2,TRBV6-1,.,CASTLRGEGYGYTF
TRBJ1-2,TRBV6-5,.,CASSAGGVGYGYTF
TRBJ2-3,TRBV5-1,once,CASSSAGGVTDTQYF
TRBJ1-6,TRBV5-6,.,CASSLGGTGNSPLHF
TRBJ1-1,TRBV19,.,CASSINAEAFF
TRBJ1-2,TRBV4-1,.,CASSQEGDSHIFYGYTF
TRBJ2-1,TRBV5-1,few,CASSFPQGSVDEQFF
TRBJ1-2,TRBV5-1,.,CASSLEAVLDPYGYTF
TRBJ2-5,TRBV19,.,CASSIGGTSQETQYF
TRBJ2-1,TRBV15,.,CATSGDNEQFF
TRBJ1-5,TRBV19,.,CASSIGVGANQPQHF
TRBJ1-2,TRBV7-9,.,CASSSTETELYGYTF
TRBJ2-5,TRBV7-9,.,CASSRGGIGNQETQYF
TRBJ2-7,TRBV2,.,CASSVGGISSYEQYF
TRBJ2-7,TRBV21-1,.,CASRKYEQYF
TRBJ2-1,TRBV7-3,.,CASSLSGGGTNEQFF
TRBJ2-7,TRBV28,.,CASSLRTGFSYYEQYF
TRBJ2-1,TRBV19,.,CASSIEGLRALKNEQFF
TRBJ2-3,TRBV4-2,.,CASSQEEYTDTQYF
TRBJ2-6,TRBV2,.,CASSQDPGLAGANVLTF
TRBJ2-4,TRBV7-2,.,CASSPDSRVPGEYF
TRBJ2-3,TRBV29-1,.,CSVGASGGSTDTQYF
TRBJ1-3,TRBV11-2,.,CASSLAPSVGTGNTIYF
TRBJ2-7,TRBV2,.,CASTGDGYEQYF
TRBJ1-1,TRBV30,.,CAWSLGVRNTEAFF
TRBJ2-7,TRBV11-2,.,CASSLDREGLIYEQYF
TRBJ2-1,TRBV30,.,CAWNNGDSYNEQFF
TRBJ2-5,TRBV2,.,CASRGGSQETQYF
TRBJ2-7,TRBV6-6,.,CASSYGTEAGDYEQYF
TRBJ2-1,TRBV5-6,.,CASSFLAGHEQFF
TRBJ1-3,TRBV6-1,.,CASSEDGSSGNTIYF
TRBJ2-7,TRBV30,.,CAWSALRTGLISYEQYF